A selection of T cell receptor beta chains follows, all from one sample in a study of beta chain features in type 1 diabetes. Sequencing was performed with immunoSEQ multiplex PCR; in TCRdb, only in-frame clones are kept and a portion is missing. The sample has more than 150,000 clones; around 9% are singletons. Sequenced input: central memory CD4+ T cells from blood. These TCRs come from a woman in her 30s with type 1 diabetes. Each CDR3 is given with its conserved first and last residue. D genes are given only for firm matches. The size of a clone is reported for some rows only, either as once, few or many, or as a class for expanded clones.

CDR3: CASSLTSEQFF
DNA: TGTGCCAGCAGCCTGACTTCGGAGCAGTTCTTC
size: few
D: -
length: 11
J: TRBJ2-1
V: TRBV7-3

CDR3: CASSLAGTGRYEQYF
DNA: TGTGCCAGCAGTTTAGCCGGGACAGGGAGATACGAGCAGTACTTC
size: -
D: TRBD1
length: 15
J: TRBJ2-7
V: TRBV28

CDR3: CAWRETSGSVYEQFF
DNA: TGTGCCTGGAGAGAGACTAGCGGGAGTGTCTATGAGCAGTTCTTC
size: few
D: TRBD2
length: 15
J: TRBJ2-1
V: TRBV30

CDR3: CASSTSAYEQYF
DNA: TGTGCCAGTTCGACTAGCGCCTACGAGCAGTACTTC
size: -
D: TRBD2
length: 12
J: TRBJ2-7
V: TRBV2

CDR3: CASSLETRVYNEQFF
DNA: TGCGCCAGCAGCTTGGAGACTAGAGTATACAATGAGCAGTTCTTC
size: few
D: -
length: 15
J: TRBJ2-1
V: TRBV5-1

CDR3: CASSLGRWGASYEQYF
DNA: TGTGCCAGCAGTTTAGGAAGATGGGGCGCCTCCTACGAGCAGTACTTC
size: few
D: -
length: 16
J: TRBJ2-7
V: TRBV28

CDR3: CASSQEGQASYEQYF
DNA: TGCGCCAGCAGCCAAGAGGGTCAGGCCTCCTACGAGCAGTACTTC
size: few
D: -
length: 15
J: TRBJ2-7
V: TRBV4-1

CDR3: CAWRGQALSVGYTF
DNA: TGTGCCTGGAGGGGACAGGCGCTTAGTGTTGGCTACACCTTC
size: few
D: TRBD1
length: 14
J: TRBJ1-2
V: TRBV30

CDR3: CASSQDSEAGQYF
DNA: TGCGCCAGCAGCCAAGATTCGGAGGCAGGGCAGTACTTC
size: -
D: -
length: 13
J: TRBJ2-7
V: TRBV4-1

CDR3: CAISEMGTGERRTYEQYF
DNA: TGTGCCATCAGTGAGATGGGGACAGGGGAAAGGAGGACCTACGAGCAGTACTTC
size: -
D: TRBD1
length: 18
J: TRBJ2-7
V: TRBV10-3

CDR3: CAWSEQGYEQYF
DNA: TGTGCCTGGAGCGAACAGGGGTACGAGCAGTACTTC
size: -
D: TRBD1
length: 12
J: TRBJ2-7
V: TRBV30

CDR3: CAWSVNSGNTIYF
DNA: TGTGCCTGGAGTGTCAACTCTGGAAACACCATATATTTT
size: -
D: -
length: 13
J: TRBJ1-3
V: TRBV30

CDR3: CASSLQAGTDTQYF
DNA: TGTGCCAGCAGCTTACAAGCCGGCACAGATACGCAGTATTTT
size: -
D: -
length: 14
J: TRBJ2-3
V: TRBV7-3

CDR3: CASSPGQDYGYTF
DNA: TGTGCCAGCAGCCCGGGACAGGACTATGGCTACACCTTC
size: -
D: TRBD1
length: 13
J: TRBJ1-2
V: TRBV11-1

CDR3: CASSSPTGATDTQYF
DNA: TGTGCCAGCAGCTCACCGACAGGGGCGACAGATACGCAGTATTTT
size: -
D: TRBD1
length: 15
J: TRBJ2-3
V: TRBV5-4

CDR3: CSVASQGSQAFF
DNA: TGCAGCGTTGCTTCGCAGGGCTCTCAAGCTTTCTTT
size: -
D: -
length: 12
J: TRBJ1-1
V: TRBV29-1

CDR3: CASTRTGQGITTIYF
DNA: TGTGCCAGCACAAGAACGGGACAGGGAATTACCACCATATATTTT
size: -
D: TRBD1
length: 15
J: TRBJ1-3
V: TRBV2

CDR3: CASSEGLGYNEQFF
DNA: TGTGCCAGCAGTGAAGGACTAGGCTACAATGAGCAGTTCTTC
size: few
D: -
length: 14
J: TRBJ2-1
V: TRBV2

CDR3: CAWSVHRLAGGSGDTQYF
DNA: TGTGCCTGGAGTGTACACCGACTAGCGGGAGGTTCGGGGGATACGCAGTATTTT
size: few
D: TRBD2
length: 18
J: TRBJ2-3
V: TRBV30

CDR3: CSVEGLAGVSDTQYF
DNA: TGCAGCGTTGAAGGCCTAGCGGGAGTTTCGGATACGCAGTATTTT
size: few
D: TRBD2
length: 15
J: TRBJ2-3
V: TRBV29-1

CDR3: CASSQGNAVAGTEAFF
DNA: TGCGCCAGCAGCCAAGGGAACGCGGTAGCGGGCACTGAAGCTTTCTTT
size: many
D: -
length: 16
J: TRBJ1-1
V: TRBV4-1

CDR3: CASSNSGTGYNEQFF
DNA: TGTGCCAGCAGCAATTCCGGGACAGGGTACAATGAGCAGTTCTTC
size: few
D: TRBD1
length: 15
J: TRBJ2-1
V: TRBV7-3

CDR3: CASSLVSTGELFF
DNA: TGTGCCAGCAGCTTAGTGAGCACCGGGGAGCTGTTTTTT
size: few
D: -
length: 13
J: TRBJ2-2
V: TRBV7-9

CDR3: CASSLQFQETQYF
DNA: TGCGCCAGCAGCTTGCAGTTTCAAGAGACCCAGTACTTC
size: -
D: -
length: 13
J: TRBJ2-5
V: TRBV5-1

CDR3: CASSPGTSGLYEQYF
DNA: TGTGCCAGCAGTCCCGGGACTAGCGGGCTCTACGAGCAGTACTTC
size: -
D: TRBD2
length: 15
J: TRBJ2-7
V: TRBV5-4

CDR3: CASSPRDIQYF
DNA: TGTGCCAGCAGTCCCAGGGACATTCAGTACTTC
size: few
D: -
length: 11
J: TRBJ2-4
V: TRBV6-5

CDR3: CAWMPAYQETQYF
DNA: TGTGCCTGGATGCCCGCGTACCAAGAGACCCAGTACTTC
size: -
D: -
length: 13
J: TRBJ2-5
V: TRBV30

CDR3: CASRTGPTYEQYF
DNA: TGTGCCAGCAGGACAGGACCGACCTACGAGCAGTACTTC
size: -
D: -
length: 13
J: TRBJ2-7
V: TRBV28

CDR3: CASSIGTSGENEQFF
DNA: TGTGCCAGCAGTATCGGGACTAGCGGGGAAAATGAGCAGTTCTTC
size: few
D: TRBD2
length: 15
J: TRBJ2-1
V: TRBV7-8

CDR3: CAWSVLGTGEEKLFF
DNA: TGTGCCTGGAGTGTACTGGGGACAGGGGAGGAAAAACTGTTTTTT
size: -
D: TRBD1
length: 15
J: TRBJ1-4
V: TRBV30

CDR3: CASSPLLGEETQYF
DNA: TGCGCCAGCAGCCCCCTTTTGGGAGAGGAGACCCAGTACTTC
size: -
D: -
length: 14
J: TRBJ2-5
V: TRBV5-1

CDR3: CASSQGQGANGYTF
DNA: TGTGCCAGCAGCCAAGGACAGGGGGCAAACGGCTACACCTTC
size: few
D: TRBD1
length: 14
J: TRBJ1-2
V: TRBV7-9

CDR3: CASSMVEASEAFF
DNA: TGTGCCAGTAGTATGGTGGAGGCCTCTGAAGCTTTCTTT
size: -
D: -
length: 13
J: TRBJ1-1
V: TRBV19

CDR3: CASSQRYITGKMFGANVLTF
DNA: TGCGCCAGCAGCCAAAGGTATATTACAGGGAAGATGTTTGGGGCCAACGTCCTGACCTTC
size: -
D: -
length: 20
J: TRBJ2-6
V: TRBV4-1